A selection of T cell receptor beta chains follows, all from one sample in a study of blood T cell repertoires in COVID-19. This table comes from immunoSEQ multiplex PCR, and its TCRdb copy is limited to in-frame clones, with some not included. This sample carries around 200,000 clones, approximately 90% of them seen once, and the ten largest clones take approximately 5.9%. The sequencing sample was made of peripheral blood. These receptors all stem from a man older than 75 with acute or convalescent COVID-19. Both conserved end residues are trimmed from each CDR3. Size values are once, few and many counts, or a class for expanded clones, and some rows have none.

J,length,size,V,CDR3
TRBJ1-5,12,.,TRBV28,ASSLQGHNQPQH
TRBJ1-1,12,.,TRBV7-9,ASSFDRGSTEAF
TRBJ1-2,10,.,TRBV28,ASSLGFYGYT
TRBJ2-5,17,.,TRBV21-1,ASSKVQGVSGRFPETQY
TRBJ1-1,13,few,TRBV7-6,ASSPRTAKNTEAF
TRBJ1-2,11,.,TRBV6-2/TRBV6-3,ASSRDRDYGYT
TRBJ1-1,9,once,TRBV6-2/TRBV6-3,ASSYGTSAR
TRBJ2-6,12,.,TRBV6-4,ASSVFAGANVLT
TRBJ2-2,13,.,TRBV5-1,ASSLGARPDGELF
TRBJ1-5,12,.,TRBV18,ASSRTGGDQPQH
TRBJ1-2,12,.,TRBV10-3,ATVAREYGGGYT
TRBJ1-2,13,.,TRBV29-1,SVVGGQGLSYGYT
TRBJ1-4,13,.,TRBV2,ASSEAWGTNEKLF
TRBJ1-2,13,once,TRBV5-6,ASRRPGGEQDGYT
TRBJ2-7,13,.,TRBV19,ASSIGTSGSYEQY
TRBJ2-5,11,.,TRBV19,ASSDTGRETQY
TRBJ2-7,12,.,TRBV13,ASSSVTKGYEQY
TRBJ1-6,13,.,TRBV6-5,ASKQPGVGNSPLH
TRBJ2-7,11,.,TRBV27,ASSLAGNYEQY
TRBJ1-2,12,.,TRBV6-5,ASSYTGQGSGYT
TRBJ2-5,10,.,TRBV28,ASSFRQNPEY
TRBJ2-3,16,.,TRBV27,ASRIHTGSGSRGNTQY
TRBJ2-7,15,.,TRBV7-2,ASSLPPTGPTSYEQY
TRBJ2-2,14,.,TRBV19,ASSKHNQGKAGELF
TRBJ1-2,11,.,TRBV3-1/TRBV3-2,ASSLRLPYGYT
TRBJ2-5,11,once,TRBV5-8,ASTRSHKETQY
TRBJ2-5,13,.,TRBV30,AWSDGQILQETQY
TRBJ2-1,12,.,TRBV7-2,ASSYLGGRNEQF
TRBJ2-1,13,.,TRBV28,ASSFGKSSYNEQF
TRBJ2-1,18,few,TRBV10-2,ASSDPGGAGGPRGRNEQF
TRBJ2-5,12,.,TRBV7-3,ASSLGPAAETQY
TRBJ1-5,12,.,TRBV7-3,ASSYSQGIQPQH
TRBJ2-5,12,.,TRBV5-1,ASSSGWALETQY
TRBJ2-3,14,.,TRBV5-1,ASSLALAGRTDTQY
TRBJ1-2,13,.,TRBV7-2,ASSQLRGANYGYT
TRBJ2-1,10,.,TRBV29-1,SVDTRPEEQF
TRBJ2-7,12,.,TRBV7-9,ATTVLGAQSEQY
TRBJ2-1,14,.,TRBV27,ASSLSTSGINNEQF
TRBJ2-1,17,.,TRBV19,ASSIDRTSGSNSYNEQF
TRBJ2-1,12,once,TRBV7-6,ASSLRDSSNEQF
TRBJ2-7,11,.,TRBV12-3/TRBV12-4,ASSLRSSYEQY
TRBJ2-3,15,.,TRBV28,AFNRAAGLPNTDTQY
TRBJ1-1,11,.,TRBV25-1,ASIAQASTEAF
TRBJ2-4,14,once,TRBV4-3,ASSQGDTPAKNIQY
TRBJ2-4,12,.,TRBV6-5,ASPPTRAKNIQY
TRBJ2-1,15,.,TRBV5-1,ASSLRFGSGDGNEQF
TRBJ2-1,12,.,TRBV7-9,ASSLTTSGRVRF
TRBJ2-1,12,.,TRBV2,ASTLAGVWNEQF
TRBJ2-1,11,.,TRBV7-2,ASSLGLVNEQF
TRBJ2-4,11,.,TRBV7-9,ASSLGTENIQY
TRBJ1-5,16,.,TRBV27,ASSRVLGTGNSNQPQH
TRBJ2-3,13,.,TRBV7-2,ASSRRLASTDTQY
TRBJ2-2,14,few,TRBV4-1,ASSQGRGVSGGELF
TRBJ2-3,12,once,TRBV10-3,AISESTSGDTQY
TRBJ2-7,15,.,TRBV29-1,SVASQSGQGHRYEQY
TRBJ2-7,14,.,TRBV29-1,SVVSGGLAGGYEQY
TRBJ1-1,14,.,TRBV18,ASSPVEGAMNTEAF
TRBJ1-4,12,.,TRBV18,ASSPNKKDEKLF
TRBJ2-7,13,.,TRBV5-4,ASSLGGGSTYEQY